What follows is one T cell receptor (beta chain) and its context. Repertoires were generated with immunoSEQ multiplex PCR, while TCRdb's copy carries only in-frame clones and drops some. The sample has about 170,000 clones; approximately 83% are singletons. The record originates from a study of blood T cell repertoires in COVID-19. J was trimmed by 0 bases and V by 5 bases; bases with no gene match: 13. Germline-derived CDR1 and CDR2 are SGHRS and YFSETQ. This CDR3 has 19 amino acids. The TCR was taken from a human donor with acute or convalescent COVID-19. The donor label of this sample is uncertain. The chain carries TRBV5-1 and TRBJ2-6; 8 bases are shared with TRBD2. Sequenced input: peripheral blood. CDR3 amino acids: CASSILVAGTSSGANVLTF. The DNA for the CDR3 is TGCGCCAGCAGTATACTGGTAGCGGGAACCAGCTCTGGGGCCAACGTCCTGACTTTC.